This TCR beta chain is from a study of T cell responses to AZD1222 COVID-19 vaccine. Study-level background: Second doses were pooled across both intervals (about 4 or about 12 weeks).

Measured with immunoSEQ multiplex PCR; TCRdb has only the in-frame clones, and not every one. The sample has about 100,000 clones; 88% are singletons. In regard to this clone: Its antigen is undetermined.

General study results and limits: Among those given AZD1222, only six were seropositive at baseline. No day 14 peak samples; only post-peak repertoires were characterized.

CDR3 length: 14 residues. Trimming removed 4 bases from V and 4 bases from J, with 13 bases in between. CDR1 and CDR2 from the germline V gene are MDHEN and SYDVKM. The sequencing here drew on peripheral blood, taken on day 0 of AZD1222 vaccination. The receptor was derived from an adult in good health. This sequence joins TRBV28 and TRBJ1-2; a possible D gene is TRBD1 (5 bases). The CDR3 DNA sequence: TGTGCCAGCAGTTCTCAGCAGGGAACCTATGGCTACACCTTC. Its protein product is CASSSQQGTYGYTF.